This record looks at one T cell receptor (beta chain) sequence and its context. Antigen unknown. This specimen belongs to a study of CD8 T cell repertoires and HIV-1 epitope variants. Assay: immunoSEQ multiplex PCR; the TCRdb copy retains only in-frame clones and omits some. Among about 5,900 clones listed, approximately 67% were seen once. The CDR3 extends over 15 amino acids. Trimming removed 5 bases from V and 2 bases from J, with 13 bases in between. CDR1 LNHNV and CDR2 YYDKDF come from the germline V gene (reference sequence). The V gene is TRBV15, the J gene TRBJ1-3, with D hard to call. Sequenced sample: cultured CD8+ T cells derived from PBMCs. The sequence was collected from a male donor with HIV. CDR3 residues: CATSELPATGNTIYF. The CDR3 bases are TGTGCCACCAGCGAACTCCCGGCCACTGGAAACACCATATATTTT.